This T cell receptor (beta chain) was captured in a study of blood T cell repertoires in COVID-19. Libraries were prepared by immunoSEQ multiplex PCR; TCRdb keeps only in-frame clonotypes and omits some of them. The sample holds roughly 200,000 clones; approximately 85% are singletons and the top ten take 3.3%. The specimen was peripheral blood. This TCR was recovered from a man aged 55 to 70 with acute or convalescent COVID-19.

This chain's CDR3 is CAWMKRGGTDTQYF. The DNA of the CDR3 is TGTGCCTGGATGAAGCGGGGGGGCACAGATACGCAGTATTTT. The rearrangement uses TRBV30 and TRBJ2-3; 9 bases match TRBD2. The CDR3 runs to 14 residues. V gave up 4 bases and J gave up 1 base; unmatched junction bases: 3. Germline V gene lookup returns CDR1 GTSNPN and CDR2 SVGIG (reference sequence).